This note documents a single T cell receptor (beta chain) sequence. These data belong to a study of blood T cell repertoires in COVID-19. The data were produced by immunoSEQ multiplex PCR, yet TCRdb's version contains in-frame clones alone and is incomplete. The repertoire has some 87,000 clones, about 85% of them found once; the top ten carry roughly 12%. The CDR3 sequence is 16 residues long. Germline V lookup: CDR1 MGHRA, CDR2 YSYEKL. J was trimmed by 3 bases and V by 4 bases; bases with no gene match: 9. Sequenced input: peripheral blood. The chain employs TRBV4-1 and TRBJ2-3; 8 nucleotides align to TRBD2. The receptor was isolated from a woman in her sixties or seventies with active or convalescent COVID-19. The CDR3 DNA reads TGCGCCAGCAGCCCCAACTCGGGGGGGCGGACAGATACGCAGTATTTT. Residues: CASSPNSGGRTDTQYF.